The sequence of this T cell receptor (beta chain) was determined in a study of human T cells and chemical hapten exposure. The time point is: patch test 2, 6 weeks after DPC sensitization. Treatment indicated: therapeutic diphenylcyclopropenone sensitization with weekly scalp DPC. MiXCR, run by TCRdb on the RACE reads, gives a single entry per CDR3 protein. The sample lists fewer than 90,000 distinct CDR3 sequences; around 6.7% were seen once. This clonotype has a count of ten or more. Germline CDR1 GTSNPN, CDR2 SVGIG (reference sequence). V lost 0 bases, J lost 6 bases, and 6 bases lay in between. The CDR3 extends over 12 amino acids.

The sequenced sample was whole blood, obtained in connection with sensitization to the hapten diphenylcyclopropenone (DPC). The gene calls are TRBV30 and TRBJ2-4; D is undetermined. The clonotype originates from a woman aged 25 to 39 with alopecia areata. Some clones in this sample may be carry-over from other donors' samples. CDR3 sequence (DNA): TGTGCCTGGAGTGTACCGGGAAACATTCAGTACTTC. It encodes CAWSVPGNIQYF.